These 28 T cell receptor beta chains originate from one sample sequenced in a study of blood T cell repertoires in COVID-19. Method: immunoSEQ multiplex PCR; TCRdb's copy keeps in-frame clones and lacks some. This table has about 210,000 clones, 92% appearing once. Sequencing input: peripheral blood. The source of these receptors is a young man with acute or convalescent COVID-19.

The chain combines TRBV2 with TRBJ1-4, with a possible D match to TRBD1 (6 bases). The V end lost 6 bases, the J end lost 4 bases, and 15 bases lay between the germline ends. Germline loops: CDR1 SNHLY, CDR2 FYNNEI. This CDR3 region has 15 residues. CDR3 sequence reads: CASRRDIGSNEKLFF. The CDR3 DNA reads as TGTGCCAGCAGAAGGGACATAGGGAGTAATGAAAAACTGTTTTTT.

The chain is built from TRBV7-3 and TRBJ1-1, with D uncertain. Germline V gives CDR1 SGHTA, CDR2 FQGTGA. The CDR3 is made up of 13 amino acids. V shed 2 bases and J shed 1 base, with 5 bases lying between them. The CDR3 region has the DNA TGTGCCAGCAGCTTACAGCGGAACACTGAAGCTTTCTTT. Translating it yields CASSLQRNTEAFF.

V gene TRBV18 combines with J gene TRBJ1-1, with a tentative D call TRBD1 (6 bases). V lost 6 bases to trimming and J lost 1 base, with 12 bases between them. CDR1 KGHSH and CDR2 LQKENI come from the germline V gene. This CDR3 comprises 14 residues. The CDR3 sequence: CASSQHRENTEAFF. The CDR3 DNA follows: TGTGCCAGCTCCCAACACAGGGAGAACACTGAAGCTTTCTTT. The full variable domain, in which reference TRBV18 and TRBJ1-1 provide the parts outside the CDR3, is NAGVMQNPRHLVRRRGQEARLRCSPMKGHSHVYWYRQLPEEGLKFMVYLQKENIIDESGMPKERFSAEFPKEGPSILRIQQVVRGDSAAYFCASSQHRENTEAFFGQGTRLTVV.

The chain is built from TRBV5-4 and TRBJ1-1, with D perhaps TRBD1 (5 bases). The length of the CDR3 is 12 residues. V was pared by 2 bases and J by 5 bases, with 7 bases between. Germline V gene sequence: CDR1 SGHNT, CDR2 YYREEE (reference sequence). This chain's CDR3 is CASSLGVTEAFF. In nucleotides, the CDR3 is TGTGCCAGCAGCTTAGGGGTAACTGAAGCTTTCTTT.

The gene calls are TRBV3-1 (or the pseudogene TRBV3-2) and TRBJ2-7, with 9 bases lining up with TRBD1. The CDR3 length is 14 residues. Germline assignment: CDR1 LGHDT and CDR2 YNNKEL (reference sequence). Trimming took 6 bases from V and 1 from J; bases not matched to a gene: 4. CDR3 sequence reads: CASRDRGGSYEQYF. The CDR3 nucleotides read TGTGCCAGCAGGGACAGGGGTGGTTCCTACGAGCAGTACTTC.

The gene calls are TRBV2 and TRBJ1-4; D is unresolved. The CDR3 has 14 residues. Trimming removed 1 base from V and 5 bases from J, with 8 bases in between. Germline values: CDR1 SNHLY, CDR2 FYNNEI. CDR3 nucleotides: TGTGCCAGCAGTGAAGGCAGACTCAATGAAAAACTGTTTTTT. Translating it yields CASSEGRLNEKLFF. The variable domain in full, completed from reference TRBV2 and TRBJ1-4, reads EPEVTQTPSHQVTQMGQEVILRCVPISNHLYFYWYRQILGQKVEFLVSFYNNEISEKSEIFDDQFSVERPDGSNFTLKIRSTKLEDSAMYFCASSEGRLNEKLFFGSGTQLSVL.

The CDR3 nucleotides are TGTGCCAGCAGCTCTACAGGGATGGGGAATTCACCCCTCCACTTT. Its protein product is CASSSTGMGNSPLHF. The chain links TRBV7-2 to TRBJ1-6; tentatively, D is TRBD1 (6 bases). Germline V gene lookup returns CDR1 SGHTA and CDR2 FQGNSA. The ends were cut back, 4 bases at V and 7 bases at J, with 14 bases in the middle. The CDR3 loop spans 15 amino acids.

The chain is built from TRBV6-1 and TRBJ1-5; 10 positions agree with TRBD1. The CDR3 is 18 residues long. CDR1 is MNHNS and CDR2 is SASEGT in the germline V gene. The ends lost 2 bases at V and 0 bases at J; junction bases unmatched: 7. CDR3 nucleotide sequence: TGTGCCAGCAGTGAAATAAGGGACAGGGGTTTTAGCAATCAGCCCCAGCATTTT. Translated: CASSEIRDRGFSNQPQHF.

This clone was picked up one time. The V gene is TRBV7-9, the J gene TRBJ2-7; 9 bases line up with TRBD1. J gave up 5 bases and V 5 bases, and 7 bases lay outside the gene matches. The CDR3 loop spans 14 amino acids. Germline lookup yields CDR1 SEHNR and CDR2 FQNEAQ (reference sequence). CDR3 coding DNA: TGTGCCAGCAGCCAAGGACAGGGGTCCCACGAGCAGTACTTC. It encodes CASSQGQGSHEQYF.

The chain recombines TRBV18 with TRBJ1-5, with 11 nucleotides matching TRBD1. Trimming removed 6 bases from V and 4 bases from J; junction bases left unmatched: 5. Per the germline V gene, CDR1 is KGHSH and CDR2 is LQKENI. This CDR3 comprises 15 residues. The CDR3 DNA follows: TGTGCCAGCTCGCTTGGACAGGGGGCGAATCAGCCCCAGCATTTT. Encoded protein: CASSLGQGANQPQHF.

The gene calls are TRBV6-5 and TRBJ2-7; TRBD1 matches at 9 bases. The CDR3 consists of 15 residues. Trimming cost V 6 bases and J 0 bases; bases outside gene matches: 6. Per germline, CDR1 MNHEY and CDR2 SVGAGI. The CDR3 DNA reads TGTGCCAGCAGAGCCGGGACAGGGCCCTCCTACGAGCAGTACTTC. It translates to CASRAGTGPSYEQYF.

V usage is TRBV19 and J usage is TRBJ1-2; 8 bases line up with TRBD1. Germline V lookup: CDR1 LNHDA, CDR2 SQIVND (reference sequence). The CDR3 consists of 15 residues. The ends lost 6 bases at V and 2 bases at J; junction bases unmatched: 8. The CDR3 DNA reads TGTGCCAGTAGAAGAACCGGACAGGGCAACTATGGCTACACCTTC. This encodes CASRRTGQGNYGYTF.

CDR3 loop: CASSILQGYGEQYF. As DNA, the CDR3 is TGTGCCAGCAGTATCCTACAGGGGTACGGCGAGCAGTACTTC. The chain uses TRBV27 and TRBJ2-7; TRBD1 matches 7 bases. After removal of 5 bases from V and 6 bases from J, the junction contained 10 bases not matched to a gene. The CDR3 contains 14 residues. Germline V gives CDR1 MNHEY, CDR2 SMNVEV (reference sequence).

J is TRBJ1-2 and V is TRBV12-3 or TRBV12-4; 8 bases are shared with TRBD1. With V trimmed by 6 bases and J by 8 bases, 5 bases remained unmatched. The CDR3 extends over 12 amino acids. The CDR3 protein is CASSLTGVGYTF. CDR3 nucleotides: TGTGCCAGCAGCTTGACAGGGGTCGGCTACACCTTC.

This sequence joins TRBV5-1 and TRBJ1-2; tentatively, D is TRBD1 (5 bases). The CDR3 consists of 13 residues. Trimming shortened V by 5 bases and J by 1 base, and 9 bases separated the two germline ends. Germline CDR1 SGHRS, CDR2 YFSETQ. CDR3 coding DNA: TGCGCCAGCAGTGCGGGGGATAACTATGGCTACACCTTC. It translates to CASSAGDNYGYTF.

V gene TRBV29-1 combines with J gene TRBJ2-7, with D tentatively TRBD2 (5 bases). Germline V gives CDR1 SQVTM, CDR2 ANQGSEA. The CDR3 contains 13 residues. Deletions cut 6 bases from V and 5 bases from J, with 17 bases between. CDR3 region: CSVGLAIYHEQYF. The CDR3 DNA sequence: TGCAGCGTAGGGTTAGCGATTTATCACGAGCAGTACTTC.

V usage is TRBV30 and J usage is TRBJ2-3; TRBD2 might be the D (7 bases). V lost 3 bases to trimming and J lost 1 base, with 14 bases between them. From germline, CDR1 is GTSNPN and CDR2 SVGIG (reference sequence). The CDR3 sequence is 15 residues long. CDR3 amino acids: CAWRGRGAGTDTQYF. DNA of the CDR3: TGTGCCTGGAGGGGACGGGGGGCCGGCACAGATACGCAGTATTTT. Variable domain in full (rest from reference TRBV30 and TRBJ2-3): SQTIHQWPATLVQPVGSPLSLECTVEGTSNPNLYWYRQAAGRGLQLLFYSVGIGQISSEVPQNLSASRPQDRQFILSSKKLLLSDSGFYLCAWRGRGAGTDTQYFGPGTRLTVL.

As DNA, the CDR3 is TGTGCCAGCAGCGATGCTAGCGGGATGGGTATTTACGAGCAGTACTTC. Protein sequence: CASSDASGMGIYEQYF. The chain employs TRBV21-1 and TRBJ2-7; the DNA was not used to check the table's D call, TRBD2. TRBV21-1 is listed as a pseudogene. The CDR3 spans 16 residues.

This clone was seen a handful of times. The V gene is TRBV5-1, the J gene TRBJ1-2, with D possibly TRBD1 on 6 matching bases. In germline, CDR1 is SGHRS, CDR2 YFSETQ. CDR3 length equals 14 residues. Trimming took off 0 bases at V and 4 bases at J, with 10 bases between the two ends. CDR3 amino acids: CASSLVQGSYGYTF. The CDR3 region has the DNA TGCGCCAGCAGCTTGGTCCAGGGGTCCTATGGCTACACCTTC.

The chain is built from TRBV28 and TRBJ2-2, with D possibly being TRBD1 (6 bases). Trimming cost V 5 bases and J 1 base, with 11 bases left between them. CDR1 and CDR2 (germline): MDHEN, SYDVKM. The CDR3 consists of 15 residues. CDR3 sequence reads: CASSRLTGNTGELFF. CDR3 nucleotides: TGTGCCAGCAGTCGTCTGACAGGGAACACCGGGGAGCTGTTTTTT.

The chain recombines TRBV13 with TRBJ2-3; 10 nucleotides align to TRBD2. Germline V gene sequence: CDR1 PRHDT, CDR2 FYEKMQ (reference sequence). This CDR3 has 16 amino acids. After removal of 3 bases from V and 6 bases from J, the junction contained 9 bases not matched to a gene. CDR3 nucleotide sequence: TGTGCCAGCAGCTTGGGACTAGCGCCAGCGAGGGATACGCAGTATTTT. Amino acids: CASSLGLAPARDTQYF.

This clone was observed a handful of times. This chain uses TRBV7-9 with TRBJ1-1; perhaps TRBD1 as D (5 bases). Per the germline V gene, CDR1 is SEHNR and CDR2 is FQNEAQ (reference sequence). With 1 base removed from V and 7 bases from J, the gap between germline ends came to 19 bases. The CDR3 has 16 residues. The CDR3 spells CASSLEDILPELEAFF. For the CDR3, the DNA is TGTGCCAGCAGCTTAGAGGACATCCTACCCGAACTTGAAGCTTTCTTT.

Only one count was recorded for this clone. V gene TRBV27 combines with J gene TRBJ2-7, with D possibly being TRBD2 (6 bases). Trimming removed 3 bases from V and 6 bases from J, with 6 bases in between. The germline CDR1 and CDR2 sequences are MNHEY and SMNVEV (reference sequence). This CDR3 comprises 11 residues. CDR3 bases: TGTGCCAGCAGTTTCGGGGGCGAGCAGTACTTC. This translates into CASSFGGEQYF.

The chain joins TRBV19 to TRBJ2-2; D not certain. The CDR3 sequence is 15 residues long. Germline CDR1 LNHDA, CDR2 SQIVND (reference sequence). Trimming removed 4 bases at V and 3 bases at J, with 12 bases between. DNA for the CDR3: TGTGCCAGTAGTAACCCTGGGCTGGACACCGGGGAGCTGTTTTTT. As protein: CASSNPGLDTGELFF.

This chain connects TRBV7-2 to TRBJ1-2, with 9 bases fitting TRBD1. After removal of 4 bases from V and 5 bases from J, the junction contained 2 bases not matched to a gene. Germline CDR1 and CDR2: SGHTA and FQGNSA. The CDR3 length is 13 residues. The CDR3 reads CASSSGQGYGYTF. The CDR3, as DNA: TGTGCCAGCAGCTCAGGACAGGGGTATGGCTACACCTTC.

The genes are TRBV9 and TRBJ1-4, with 8 bases identical to TRBD1. V lost 4 bases, J lost 5 bases, and 10 bases stayed unmatched. Germline V lookup: CDR1 SGDLS, CDR2 YYNGEE. The CDR3 runs to 16 residues. The CDR3 nucleotides are TGTGCCAGCAGCCCGAGGGGACAGGCCGGGAATGAAAAACTGTTTTTT. Translated: CASSPRGQAGNEKLFF.

This chain joins TRBV20-1 and TRBJ2-1, with TRBD1 as a possible D gene (6 bases). The germline V gene encodes CDR1 DFQATT and CDR2 SNEGSKA (reference sequence). The CDR3 totals 11 residues. V was cut by 6 bases and J by 13 bases, with 16 bases left in between. In DNA, the CDR3 is TGCAGTGCGACGGGACACCCGATTCAGTTCTTC. This encodes CSATGHPIQFF.

The V gene is TRBV5-6, the J gene TRBJ1-5, with a weak D call TRBD1 (5 bases). The CDR3 is made up of 17 amino acids. V lost 1 base and J lost 12, with 26 bases in between. The germline V gene has CDR1 SGHDT and CDR2 YYEEEE. DNA of the CDR3: TGTGCCAGCAGCTTGCTCTACGCGGGGGACCCGCCCATGGACCAGCATTTT. Its protein is CASSLLYAGDPPMDQHF.